This section outlines one T cell receptor beta chain sequence together with its context. Its target is not known. The protocol was immunoSEQ multiplex PCR, while the TCRdb copy is restricted to in-frame clones and leaves out a portion. Here the sample spans several thousand clones, roughly 65% being singletons. The data stem from a study of CD8 T cell repertoires and HIV-1 epitope variants. Study context: Tested: three Gag epitope families, Nef HW9 and YT9.

Study results and caveats: Nef KF9 drew four or five clonotypes and HW9 one, without TAALDMSHF responses.

Sample: cultured CD8+ T cells derived from PBMCs. This TCR derives from a male donor with HIV.

The CDR3 DNA reads as TGTGCCAGCAGTTCCACCAGACTAGCGGGAGAGGGGGGGTACACAGATACGCAGTATTTT. Protein product: CASSSTRLAGEGGYTDTQYF. The chain uses TRBV28 and TRBJ2-3, with 12 bases lining up with TRBD2. Unmatched junction bases numbered 16, after V lost 4 bases and J lost 2 bases. Germline lookup yields CDR1 MDHEN and CDR2 SYDVKM. This CDR3 is built from 20 residues. Combining the CDR3 with reference TRBV28 and TRBJ2-3 gives the whole variable domain DVKVTQSSRYLVKRTGEKVFLECVQDMDHENMFWYRQDPGLGLRLIYFSYDVKMKEKGDIPEGYSVSREKKERFSLILESASTNQTSMYLCASSSTRLAGEGGYTDTQYFGPGTRLTVL.